The 10 T cell receptor beta chains below come from one sample, sequenced in a study of CD8+ T cells in alopecia areata. Extracted RNA was reverse transcribed, and the resulting cDNA served as sequencing template. Assay used: immunoSEQ multiplex PCR; TCRdb lists only in-frame clones, some missing. This sample has 15,000 to 20,000 clones and no singletons, with 31% in the ten largest. Combined cutaneous lymph node cells underwent sorting by CD4, CD8alpha, NKG2D, NKG2ACE and additional markers. The sample was CD8+ T cells sorted from a lymph node. The receptor source for this set is a C3H/HeJ mouse with alopecia areata. For this mouse line, the MHC haplotype is H2-k.

Concerning this clone itself: Mouse names are used for the genes. The sequenced fragment ends 4 residues before the CDR3 boundary, so the rest is inferred from the germline J gene. V is TRBV14 and J is TRBJ2-7; D gene ambiguous. V lost 5 bases and J lost 1, with 7 bases in between. The CDR3 consists of 12 residues. Germline V gives CDR1 SGHDT, CDR2 FRDEAV. Partial CDR3 DNA: TGTGCCAGCAGCCCCCATTCCTAT. It is translated as CASSPHSY. The whole CDR3 region reads CASSPHSYEQYF.

This clone was seen ten or more times. Gene names are the mouse ones. The CDR3 is cut off 4 residues early in the read; its end comes from the germline J gene. This same CDR3 is encoded by further DNA sequences in the sample. The chain links TRBV19 to TRBJ2-3; D is perhaps TRBD2 (5 bases). The CDR3 is 14 amino acids. Germline V CDR1 and CDR2: FNHDT, SITEND (reference sequence). The V end was cut by 1 base, the J end by 0 bases, with 6 bases between. The CDR3 loop reads CASSILGSAETLYF. CDR3 DNA (partial): TGTGCCAGCAGTATACTGGGAAGTGCAGAA.

This clone was recorded many times. Gene names are mouse gene names. The CDR3 end lies 4 residues beyond the end of the read and is filled in from the germline J gene. The chain recombines TRBV13-3 with TRBJ2-2, with 9 nucleotides matching TRBD2. The CDR3 has 16 residues. Germline trimming cut 6 bases from V and 0 bases from J; bases unmatched to any gene: 6. CDR1 NNHDY and CDR2 SYVADS come from the germline V gene. CDR3 DNA (partial): TGTGCCAGCAACCCTAGACTGGGGGCAAACACCGGG. Amino acids: CASNPRLGANTG. The whole CDR3 region reads CASNPRLGANTGQLYF.

This clone was found many times. Gene names are the mouse ones. The DNA ends 4 residues before the CDR3 does, and the rest of the CDR3 is filled in from the germline J gene. The chain employs TRBV13-3 and TRBJ2-2; 9 bases match TRBD2. Germline CDR1 NNHDY, CDR2 SYVADS. The V gene end was trimmed by 5 bases and the J gene end by 1 base; junction bases not matched to a gene: 6. The CDR3 sequence is 16 residues long. CDR3 sequence reads: CASSPDWGRNTGQLYF. The CDR3 DNA, read in part, is TGTGCCAGCAGCCCTGACTGGGGGAGAAACACCGGG.

This clone was observed at least ten times. Genes and germline come from the mouse. The CDR3 extends 4 residues past the end of the read, so its final part is completed from the germline J gene. V is TRBV13-3 and J is TRBJ1-4; D not resolved. The CDR3 runs to 14 residues. Germline V gene data show CDR1 as NNHDY and CDR2 as SYVADS. Trimming left V 1 base short and J 0 bases short, with 4 bases between. CDR3 sequence: CASSDTISNERLFF. CDR3 bases read: TGTGCCAGCAGTGATACAATTTCCAACGAA.

Only a few counts were recorded for this clone. There is a difference at residue 10 between the TCRdb protein and the DNA translation, so the protein given here was translated from the DNA. Any gene name here is a mouse gene name. Read data end 3 residues before the CDR3 end; the end is taken from the germline J gene. This chain links TRBV14 with TRBJ1-6; possibly TRBD1 for D (6 bases). TRBJ1-6 is an open reading frame whose function is uncertain. Germline loops: CDR1 SGHDT, CDR2 FRDEAV. Deletions cut 3 bases from V and 5 bases from J, with 6 bases between. The CDR3 loop spans 13 amino acids. The DNA read from the CDR3 is TGTGCCAGCAGTTGGGACAATAATTCGCCC. As protein: CASSWDNNSP. The whole CDR3 sequence is CASSWDNNSPLYF.

A remark on this clone: The listed genes are named as in mouse. The read terminates 4 residues ahead of where the CDR3 ends, so the germline J gene completes it. V and J are TRBV19 and TRBJ2-5; 8 nucleotides match TRBD2. Germline V gene data show CDR1 as FNHDT and CDR2 as SITEND (reference sequence). The CDR3 is made up of 14 amino acids. CDR3 sequence reads: CASRPAGGKDTQYF. The sequenced CDR3 bases are TGTGCCAGCAGGCCCGCTGGGGGGAAAGAC.

There are a few counts of this clone. The gene names here belong to mouse. Read data end 4 residues before the CDR3 end; the end is taken from the germline J gene. The V call is TRBV13-3, the J call TRBJ2-4; 7 bases map to TRBD1. J lost 0 bases, V lost 4 bases, and 2 bases had no gene match. Germline CDR1 reads NNHDY; CDR2 reads SYVADS. This CDR3 has 14 amino acids. CDR3 in amino acids: CASSWTGSQNTLYF. Incomplete CDR3 DNA: TGTGCCAGCAGTTGGACAGGAAGTCAAAAC.

This clone was counted many times. Gene names denote mouse genes. The read stops 4 residues short of the end of the CDR3; the missing end is completed from the germline J gene. The rearrangement joins TRBV13-3 to TRBJ2-5; the match to TRBD1 covers 7 bases. The V gene's germline CDR1 is NNHDY and CDR2 SYVADS. CDR3 size: 14 residues. Here the CDR3 reads CASSPIQGMDTQYF. CDR3 bases read: TGTGCCAGCAGTCCCATACAGGGGATGGAC.

This clone was detected many times. The genes and germline here are from mouse. Here the CDR3 reads CASRELAETLYF. The CDR3 bases that were read are TGTGCCAGCAGAGAACTTGCAGAA. The chain recombines TRBV19 with TRBJ2-3; D is ambiguous. The read gets to within 4 residues of the CDR3 end, and the germline J gene fills in the rest. Per germline, CDR1 FNHDT and CDR2 SITEND (reference sequence). Trimming shortened V by 5 bases and J by 2 bases, and 6 bases separated the two germline ends. The CDR3 consists of 12 residues. Based on the CDR3 plus reference TRBV19 and TRBJ2-3, the full variable domain is GGIITQTPKFLIGQEGQKLTLKCQQNFNHDTMYWYRQDSGKGLRLIYYSITENDLQKGDLSEGYDASREKKSSFSLTVTSAQKNEMAVFLCASRELAETLYFGSGTRLTVL.